The rows below give T cell receptor beta chains drawn from one sample of a study of OX40 agonist ivuxolimab in advanced cancers. Generated by immunoSEQ multiplex PCR, the TCRdb table keeps only in-frame clones and is missing some. The sample lists around 45,000 clones, around 80% occurring once. The sequences come from CD4+ or CD8+ T cells sorted from blood, collected in a trial of the OX40 agonist ivuxolimab. These receptors originate from an adult with an advanced solid tumor such as melanoma, head and neck, liver or kidney cancer. Each CDR3 is given with its conserved first and last residue. The D gene is left open where the match is weak. Size is omitted from some rows. Given values are once, few, many or a class for expanded clones.

V gene	J gene	clone size	D gene	CDR3 protein	CDR3 DNA
TRBV5-1	TRBJ2-5	NA	NA	CASSLGREETQYF	TGCGCCAGCAGCTTGGGCAGGGAAGAGACCCAGTACTTC
TRBV28	TRBJ2-1	NA	TRBD2	CASDGLAGNNEQFF	TGTGCCAGCGACGGACTAGCGGGAAACAATGAGCAGTTCTTC
TRBV6-6	TRBJ2-7	few	TRBD2	CASTIRGGYEQYF	TGTGCCAGCACTATACGGGGAGGGTACGAGCAGTACTTC
TRBV6-5	TRBJ1-2	NA	NA	CASTHEAGRLTGYTF	TGTGCCAGCACCCACGAGGCCGGGAGATTGACCGGCTACACCTTC
TRBV14	TRBJ1-2	NA	TRBD1	CASSHWDRDNYGYTF	TGTGCCAGCAGCCACTGGGACAGGGATAACTATGGCTACACCTTC
TRBV7-3	TRBJ1-1	NA	TRBD1	CASSFQGAGTEAFF	TGTGCCAGCAGCTTCCAGGGGGCTGGAACTGAAGCTTTCTTT
TRBV19	TRBJ2-7	NA	TRBD1	CASSMRTGVAEQYF	TGTGCCAGTAGTATGCGGACAGGGGTGGCCGAGCAGTACTTC
TRBV28	TRBJ1-4	NA	TRBD1	CASSRDRGATNEKLFF	TGTGCCAGCAGCCGGGACAGGGGAGCAACTAATGAAAAACTGTTTTTT
TRBV19	TRBJ2-3	NA	TRBD1	CASKTGGTDTQYF	TGTGCCAGTAAGACAGGGGGCACAGATACGCAGTATTTT
TRBV29-1	TRBJ2-3	once	NA	CSVEVPRGTDTQYF	TGCAGCGTTGAAGTCCCGCGGGGCACAGATACGCAGTATTTT
TRBV5-6	TRBJ1-1	few	TRBD1	CASSLQGRGEAFF	TGTGCCAGCAGCTTACAGGGGAGGGGTGAAGCTTTCTTT
TRBV28	TRBJ1-4	NA	NA	CASSLLSQKLFF	TGTGCCAGCAGTTTACTATCCCAAAAACTGTTTTTT
TRBV30	TRBJ2-5	few	NA	CAWSEGSETQYF	TGTGCCTGGAGTGAAGGATCAGAGACCCAGTACTTC
TRBV5-1	TRBJ2-5	NA	NA	CASSRADKTGGEETQYF	TGCGCCAGCAGCCGCGCTGATAAGACAGGAGGTGAAGAGACCCAGTACTTC
TRBV28	TRBJ1-6	NA	NA	CASNPAVRGSPLHF	TGTGCCAGCAACCCCGCGGTCCGGGGTTCACCCCTCCACTTT
TRBV10-2	TRBJ2-7	NA	NA	CASSESKTLPSEQYF	TGCGCCAGCAGTGAGTCGAAAACTCTCCCAAGCGAGCAGTACTTC
TRBV9	TRBJ2-2	NA	TRBD2	CASSVGGEGTGELFF	TGTGCCAGCAGCGTAGGGGGGGAGGGGACCGGGGAGCTGTTTTTT
TRBV11-1	TRBJ1-5	NA	NA	CASSLSGGNQPQHF	TGTGCCAGCAGCTTATCTGGGGGTAATCAGCCCCAGCATTTT
TRBV19	TRBJ2-5	NA	NA	CASSARGATQETQYF	TGTGCCAGTAGCGCCCGTGGGGCCACTCAAGAGACCCAGTACTTC
TRBV27	TRBJ2-3	NA	TRBD2	CASSSGLAGGADTQYF	TGTGCCAGCAGTTCAGGACTAGCGGGAGGGGCAGATACGCAGTATTTT
TRBV5-1	TRBJ1-2	NA	NA	CASSRNSGQSGSYGYTF	TGCGCCAGCAGCCGAAATTCCGGACAGAGCGGTTCCTATGGCTACACCTTC
TRBV29-1	TRBJ2-7	NA	NA	CSVALGAGEQYF	TGCAGCGTTGCTCTGGGGGCAGGGGAGCAGTACTTC
TRBV29-1	TRBJ1-4	medium-sized	TRBD1	CSVGQGREKLFF	TGCAGCGTGGGACAGGGCCGAGAAAAACTGTTTTTT
TRBV19	TRBJ2-2	NA	NA	CASKWPGQNTGELFF	TGTGCCAGTAAATGGCCGGGGCAGAACACCGGGGAGCTGTTTTTT
TRBV6-1	TRBJ2-4	NA	TRBD2	CASSEQATSGSSLAKNIQYF	TGTGCCAGCAGTGAACAGGCGACTAGCGGGAGTTCGCTAGCCAAAAACATTCAGTACTTC
TRBV28	TRBJ2-7	NA	NA	CASSPTTGEQYF	TGTGCCAGCAGTCCGACGACAGGCGAGCAGTACTTC
TRBV11-2	TRBJ2-3	NA	TRBD1	CASSSKTGANTDTQYF	TGTGCCAGCAGCTCGAAGACAGGGGCAAACACAGATACGCAGTATTTT
TRBV7-2	TRBJ2-3	NA	TRBD2	CASSSTSGRKYF	TGTGCCAGCAGCTCCACTAGCGGGAGAAAGTATTTT
TRBV28	TRBJ2-1	NA	NA	CASSFYGGKANEQFF	TGTGCCAGCAGTTTTTACGGCGGGAAAGCAAATGAGCAGTTCTTC
TRBV7-8	TRBJ1-2	NA	NA	CASSPGINYGYTF	TGTGCCAGCAGCCCGGGGATTAACTATGGCTACACCTTC
TRBV2	TRBJ2-7	NA	NA	CASSEMRNEQYF	TGTGCCAGCAGTGAAATGAGGAACGAGCAGTACTTC
TRBV7-2	TRBJ1-1	NA	NA	CASSLDGYEAFF	TGTGCCAGCAGCTTAGATGGGTATGAAGCTTTCTTT
TRBV6-1	TRBJ2-1	NA	NA	CASSEGYRGFTGQFF	TGTGCCAGCAGTGAAGGTTATCGGGGGTTTACTGGACAGTTCTTC
TRBV7-2	TRBJ2-2	once	TRBD2	CASSLGLALAVPGELFF	TGTGCCAGCAGCTTAGGACTGGCGCTAGCGGTTCCCGGGGAGCTGTTTTTT
TRBV14	TRBJ2-5	few	TRBD2	CASSRGTSGSWETQYF	TGTGCCAGCAGCCGTGGGACTAGCGGTTCCTGGGAGACCCAGTACTTC
TRBV30	TRBJ1-4	NA	NA	CAWKARDLKLFF	TGTGCCTGGAAGGCACGGGATTTAAAACTGTTTTTT
TRBV15	TRBJ1-1	NA	NA	CATSRESRGTEAFF	TGTGCCACCAGCAGAGAGAGTCGGGGCACTGAAGCTTTCTTT
TRBV13	TRBJ2-7	NA	TRBD2	CASSLRSGRGSYYEQYF	TGTGCCAGCAGCCTCCGGAGCGGGAGGGGGAGCTACTACGAGCAGTACTTC
TRBV28	TRBJ1-2	NA	NA	CASTGTAGGYTF	TGTGCCAGCACCGGGACGGCAGGTGGCTACACCTTC
TRBV19	TRBJ2-2	NA	TRBD1	CASIAGQGTTGELFF	TGTGCCAGTATCGCGGGACAGGGGACCACCGGGGAGCTGTTTTTT
TRBV27	TRBJ2-5	few	NA	CASKNRALQETQYF	TGTGCCAGCAAAAACAGGGCACTTCAAGAGACCCAGTACTTC
TRBV19	TRBJ1-2	NA	NA	CASSQDLTNYGYTF	TGTGCCAGTAGTCAGGACCTGACTAACTATGGCTACACCTTC
TRBV10-3	TRBJ2-7	NA	NA	CAIDPLGGYEQYF	TGTGCCATCGATCCTCTTGGCGGTTACGAGCAGTACTTC
TRBV6-1	TRBJ1-1	NA	TRBD1	CASGPTGAPNTEAFF	TGTGCCAGCGGCCCGACAGGGGCCCCGAACACTGAAGCTTTCTTT
TRBV18	TRBJ2-7	NA	NA	CASSRAVHSGSADF	TGTGCCAGCTCCCGAGCGGTACACTCAGGGTCGGCAGACTTC
TRBV5-1	TRBJ2-3	NA	NA	CASSSGAGTPGADTQYF	TGCGCCAGCAGCTCCGGGGCGGGTACCCCCGGCGCAGATACGCAGTATTTT
TRBV2	TRBJ2-3	NA	NA	CASSVPGLRTDTQYF	TGTGCCAGCAGTGTGCCGGGACTGCGCACAGATACGCAGTATTTT
TRBV15	TRBJ2-7	NA	TRBD2	CATSNERGNSYEQYF	TGTGCCACCAGCAACGAGCGGGGGAACTCCTACGAGCAGTACTTC
TRBV5-1	TRBJ2-7	NA	NA	CASTGGLSSYEQYF	TGCGCCAGCACCGGCGGACTGAGCTCCTACGAGCAGTACTTC
TRBV19	TRBJ1-2	once	TRBD1	CASSTNRDSINYGYTF	TGTGCCAGTAGTACCAACCGGGACAGCATTAACTATGGCTACACCTTC
TRBV6-5	TRBJ2-3	NA	NA	CASTRGAGTDTQYF	TGTGCCAGCACCAGAGGGGCCGGCACAGATACGCAGTATTTT
TRBV30	TRBJ1-5	once	NA	CAWSVLENSNQPQHF	TGTGCCTGGAGTGTATTAGAGAATAGCAATCAGCCCCAGCATTTT
TRBV29-1	TRBJ1-1	once	NA	CSVVGGVTEAFF	TGCAGCGTTGTAGGAGGTGTTACTGAAGCTTTCTTT
TRBV5-1	TRBJ1-4	once	NA	CASSIWGANEKLFF	TGCGCCAGCAGCATCTGGGGGGCGAATGAAAAACTGTTTTTT
TRBV28	TRBJ2-2	NA	NA	CASLSPNTGELFF	TGTGCCAGCTTAAGTCCGAACACCGGGGAGCTGTTTTTT
TRBV10-1	TRBJ1-2	NA	TRBD1	CATPPTGGVYGYTF	TGCGCCACCCCGCCGACAGGGGGCGTCTATGGCTACACCTTC
TRBV5-1	TRBJ1-1	few	TRBD1	CASYNPRGHDTEAFF	TGCGCCAGTTACAATCCCAGGGGGCACGACACTGAAGCTTTCTTT